Shown below are 30 T cell receptor beta chains from a single sample sequenced in a study of regulatory T cells in long-lasting Graves disease. According to the study, TCR beta libraries were built with iRepertoire HTBI primers and CDR3-region Arm-PCR. A single record per CDR3 protein comes from TCRdb applying MiXCR to the multiplex PCR reads. In the table there are 510,000 or so distinct CDR3 sequences, more than 10% of which are singletons. Time point reported: newly diagnosed GD, antithyroid drugs for less than 3 months. PBMC RNA served as the TCR library source. The sample was also linked to a second study, of T cells in Graves' hyperthyroidism and ophthalmopathy.

Specimen: peripheral blood mononuclear cells (PBMCs), collected at new diagnosis, from a patient treated with antithyroid drugs. These receptors originate from a woman aged 30 to 39 with Graves disease.

This clonotype has ten or more counts. V and J are TRBV6-2 or TRBV6-3 and TRBJ2-1; D is uncertain. Trimming removed 2 bases from V and 4 bases from J, with 3 bases in between. The CDR3 extends over 12 amino acids. Germline CDR1 MNHEY, CDR2 SVGEGT. The CDR3 protein is CASSYLYNEQFF. The CDR3 nucleotides read TGTGCCAGCAGTTACCTATACAATGAGCAGTTCTTC.

V is TRBV27 and J is TRBJ2-4, with 13 nucleotides matching TRBD2. CDR1 is MNHEY, CDR2 SMNVEV, per germline (reference sequence). Trimming removed 3 bases from V and 6 bases from J; junction bases left unmatched: 11. The CDR3 runs 18 residues. This CDR3 reads CASSFRPPGLAGLNIQYF. In DNA, the CDR3 is TGTGCCAGCAGTTTCAGACCCCCGGGACTAGCGGGGTTAAACATTCAGTACTTC.

This clonotype was observed many times. V gene TRBV2 combines with J gene TRBJ1-1; a weak D match, TRBD1 (5 bases). The V end lost 4 bases, the J end lost 5 bases, and 14 bases lay between the germline ends. The CDR3 spans 14 residues. CDR1 is SNHLY and CDR2 is FYNNEI in the germline V gene. CDR3 sequence reads: CASSGYGGGTEAFF. Written as DNA, the CDR3 is TGTGCCAGCAGTGGGTATGGGGGGGGGACTGAAGCTTTCTTT.

This clonotype was detected only a few times. The gene calls are TRBV6-2 or TRBV6-3 and TRBJ2-5; TRBD1 is a possible D gene (5 bases). The CDR3 runs 16 residues. From germline, CDR1 is MNHEY and CDR2 SVGEGT. V lost 0 bases and J lost 0, with 11 bases in between. CDR3 in amino acids: CASSYSPGLYQETQYF. The CDR3 DNA follows: TGTGCCAGCAGTTACTCGCCAGGGTTGTACCAAGAGACCCAGTACTTC.

This clonotype was detected ten times or more. V usage is TRBV11-2 and J usage is TRBJ2-3; weak D call: TRBD2 (5 bases). Trimming removed 2 bases at V and 2 bases at J, with 14 bases between. The CDR3 is 16 residues long. Looked up from germline, CDR1 is SGHAT and CDR2 is FQNNGV. The CDR3 DNA follows: TGTGCCAGCAGCTTAAGTCTGGTGAGGGACACAGATACGCAGTATTTT. Protein product: CASSLSLVRDTDTQYF.

This clonotype has at least ten counts. V gene TRBV6-2 or TRBV6-3 combines with J gene TRBJ1-5; the D is unclear. Trimming shortened V by 5 bases and J by 2 bases, and 13 bases separated the two germline ends. This CDR3 spans 15 amino acids. Germline V CDR1 and CDR2: MNHEY, SVGEGT. CDR3 in DNA: TGTGCCAGCAGTGTTAAGGGCACGGGCAATCAGCCCCAGCATTTT. Its protein product is CASSVKGTGNQPQHF.

This clonotype was counted ten times or more. The gene calls are TRBV27 and TRBJ2-1, with 12 bases lining up with TRBD2. The V and J ends lost 5 bases and 6 bases, in that order; junction bases with no gene match: 5. Germline-derived CDR1 and CDR2 are MNHEY and SMNVEV (reference sequence). The CDR3 spans 15 residues. DNA for the CDR3: TGTGCCAGCAGTCCCCTAGCGGGAGGGTTCAATGAGCAGTTCTTC. It encodes CASSPLAGGFNEQFF.

The chain combines TRBV20-1 with TRBJ2-7; TRBD2 matches 10 bases. CDR3 length equals 14 residues. Trimming at V came to 5 bases and at J to 5 bases, leaving 9 bases not matched to a gene. Germline assignment: CDR1 DFQATT and CDR2 SNEGSKA (reference sequence). The CDR3 nucleotides are TGCAGTGCTCCCAGCGGGAGGGCCTACAACGAGCAGTACTTC. Its translation: CSAPSGRAYNEQYF.

This clonotype was seen a few times. This sequence joins TRBV27 and TRBJ2-7; TRBD1 matches at 9 bases. V trimming: 6 bases; J trimming: 4 bases; junction bases outside the gene matches: 4. CDR1 MNHEY and CDR2 SMNVEV come from the germline V gene (reference sequence). This CDR3 is built from 13 residues. DNA for the CDR3: TGTGCCAGCAGGGGACAGGGACTTTACGAGCAGTACTTC. Its protein product is CASRGQGLYEQYF.

This clonotype was detected only a few times. J is TRBJ2-7 and V is TRBV4-3, with D possibly being TRBD2 (6 bases). Trimming removed 0 bases from V and 8 bases from J, with 17 bases in between. Germline-derived CDR1 and CDR2 are LGHNA and YSLEER. CDR3 size: 15 residues. The CDR3 is CASSQDYRDSLQQYF. CDR3 DNA sequence: TGCGCCAGCAGCCAAGATTACCGGGACTCTCTACAGCAGTACTTC.

The chain is built from TRBV29-1 and TRBJ2-5; possibly TRBD1 for D (5 bases). The germline V and J ends were trimmed by 7 bases and 5 bases, with 14 bases remaining between them. Looked up from germline, CDR1 is SQVTM and CDR2 is ANQGSEA. CDR3 length: 12 residues. CDR3 residues: CSGTTPGETQYF. The CDR3 bases are TGCAGCGGGACAACCCCCGGGGAGACCCAGTACTTC.

The table lists this clonotype with many counts. The chain couples TRBV2 to TRBJ2-5, with D perhaps TRBD2 (5 bases). Germline CDR1 and CDR2: SNHLY and FYNNEI. This CDR3 is 14 amino acids long. Trimming took off 11 bases at V and 0 bases at J, with 16 bases between the two ends. CDR3 loop: CAVSGNPNQETQYF. CDR3 nucleotides: TGTGCCGTCTCCGGGAACCCTAACCAAGAGACCCAGTACTTC.

The chain combines TRBV12-3 or TRBV12-4 with TRBJ2-1, with 7 bases lining up with TRBD1. CDR3 size: 13 residues. V was clipped by 6 bases and J by 6 bases; unmatched bases: 5. For the CDR3, the DNA is TGTGCCAGCAGCTCGACAGGGACCAATGAGCAGTTCTTC. Amino acids: CASSSTGTNEQFF.

This clonotype was recorded at least ten times. The rearrangement joins TRBV12-3 or TRBV12-4 to TRBJ2-1; weak D call: TRBD1 (6 bases). Between the trimmed V and J ends, which lost 5 bases and 4 bases, there was a span of 12 bases. The CDR3 runs 14 residues. DNA for the CDR3: TGTGCCAGCAGTCCTAATAGGGGGTACAATGAGCAGTTCTTC. This gives the protein CASSPNRGYNEQFF.

Many counts were recorded for this clonotype. The chain links TRBV6-2 or TRBV6-3 to TRBJ2-1, with 8 bases that match TRBD1. The length of the CDR3 is 15 residues. Germline assignment: CDR1 MNHEY and CDR2 SVGEGT. The trim removed 5 bases at V and 8 bases at J, leaving 11 bases unmatched. The CDR3 loop is CASSDLNQGAHEQFF. In DNA, the CDR3 is TGTGCCAGCAGTGACCTTAACCAGGGGGCCCATGAGCAGTTCTTC.

In its sample, this clonotype was seen many times. The gene calls are TRBV20-1 and TRBJ2-7, with a tentative D call TRBD1 (6 bases). The V gene's germline CDR1 is DFQATT and CDR2 SNEGSKA (reference sequence). Between the trimmed V and J ends, which lost 3 bases and 2 bases, there was a span of 8 bases. The CDR3 sequence is 12 residues long. The chain's CDR3 is CSARGQTYEQYF. The CDR3 DNA is TGCAGTGCTAGGGGACAAACCTACGAGCAGTACTTC.

At least ten counts were recorded for this clonotype. The chain uses TRBV28 and TRBJ1-5, with D tentatively TRBD1 (6 bases). The CDR3 runs 14 residues. The germline CDR1 and CDR2 sequences are MDHEN and SYDVKM. The V end was cut by 3 bases, the J end by 5 bases, with 11 bases between. This CDR3 is CASSFEQGHQPQHF. The CDR3 nucleotides read TGTGCCAGCAGTTTCGAACAGGGTCATCAGCCCCAGCATTTT.

The table lists this clonotype with many counts. The rearrangement joins TRBV30 to TRBJ1-3; D is ambiguous. The germline gives CDR1 GTSNPN, CDR2 SVGIG (reference sequence). The CDR3 covers 12 residues. Trimming took off 4 bases at V and 4 bases at J, with 8 bases between the two ends. The CDR3 protein is CAWKRSGNTIYF. The CDR3 region has the DNA TGTGCCTGGAAACGGAGCGGAAACACCATATATTTT.

The sample holds many counts of this clonotype. The chain is built from TRBV30 and TRBJ1-1; weak D call: TRBD1 (6 bases). There are 13 residues in the CDR3. Per the germline V gene, CDR1 is GTSNPN and CDR2 is SVGIG (reference sequence). The germline V and J ends were trimmed by 5 bases and 3 bases, with 13 bases remaining between them. DNA for the CDR3: TGTGCCTGGGGACAGCGCCTGGACACTGAAGCTTTCTTT. Encoded protein: CAWGQRLDTEAFF.

As concerns this clonotype: A much larger clone sits a single nucleotide away, making a read error possible. J is TRBJ2-7 and V is TRBV20-1; 7 nucleotides line up with TRBD2. The CDR3 sequence is 13 residues long. Germline V gives CDR1 DFQATT, CDR2 SNEGSKA (reference sequence). CDR3 region: CSAKDAGVHEQCF. The CDR3 DNA sequence: TGCAGTGCTAAAGACGCGGGGGTCCACGAGCAGTGCTTC.

This clonotype has ten or more counts. This chain uses TRBV2 with TRBJ2-7; perhaps TRBD2 as D (5 bases). The germline V and J ends were trimmed by 6 bases and 0 bases, with 12 bases remaining between them. CDR1 SNHLY and CDR2 FYNNEI come from the germline V gene. The CDR3 covers 14 residues. The CDR3 region is CASSWTGSSYEQYF. The CDR3, as DNA: TGTGCCAGCAGCTGGACGGGGAGCTCCTACGAGCAGTACTTC. Full variable domain (rest looked up from reference TRBV2 and TRBJ2-7): EPEVTQTPSHQVTQMGQEVILRCVPISNHLYFYWYRQILGQKVEFLVSFYNNEISEKSEIFDDQFSVERPDGSNFTLKIRSTKLEDSAMYFCASSWTGSSYEQYFGPGTRLTVT.

This clonotype was found many times. The chain recombines TRBV18 with TRBJ2-5; D uncertain. CDR3 size: 13 residues. Looked up from germline, CDR1 is KGHSH and CDR2 is LQKENI. V was cut by 8 bases and J by 1 base, with 11 bases left in between. This chain's CDR3 is CASSPTLQETQYF. Here the CDR3 DNA reads TGTGCCAGCAGCCCCACCCTCCAAGAGACCCAGTACTTC.

The CDR3 sequence: CAISESGQGRSPLHF. DNA of the CDR3: TGTGCCATCAGTGAGTCGGGACAGGGCAGGTCACCCCTCCACTTT. V is TRBV10-3 and J is TRBJ1-6, with 9 bases aligning to TRBD1. J was trimmed by 10 bases and V by 0 bases; bases with no gene match: 4. CDR1 ENHRY and CDR2 SYGVKD come from the germline V gene. This CDR3 spans 15 amino acids.

This clonotype was found many times. This rearrangement joins TRBV30 to TRBJ2-2, with 9 bases aligning to TRBD2. CDR3 length: 15 residues. V trimming: 7 bases; J trimming: 6 bases; junction bases outside the gene matches: 12. CDR1 is GTSNPN and CDR2 is SVGIG in the germline V gene (reference sequence). The CDR3 protein is CASSGLAGWAGELFF. CDR3 DNA sequence: TGTGCCTCAAGTGGGCTAGCGGGGTGGGCCGGGGAGCTGTTTTTT.

This clonotype has at least ten counts. This chain connects TRBV30 to TRBJ2-7, with D perhaps TRBD2 (5 bases). Looked up from germline, CDR1 is GTSNPN and CDR2 is SVGIG (reference sequence). CDR3 size: 10 residues. V lost 5 bases, J lost 4 bases, and 6 bases lay in between. The CDR3 loop is CAWGSYEQYF. DNA for the CDR3: TGTGCCTGGGGGAGTTACGAGCAGTACTTC. Looking up the rest from reference TRBV30 and TRBJ2-7 gives the full variable domain: SQTIHQWPATLVQPVGSPLSLECTVEGTSNPNLYWYRQAAGRGLQLLFYSVGIGQISSEVPQNLSASRPQDRQFILSSKKLLLSDSGFYLCAWGSYEQYFGPGTRLTVT.

This clonotype was counted at least ten times. This chain uses TRBV12-3 or TRBV12-4 with TRBJ2-7; 8 nucleotides align to TRBD1. This CDR3 has 14 amino acids. After removal of 9 bases from V and 4 bases from J, the junction contained 11 bases not matched to a gene. The chain's CDR3 is CASGGGTGGYEQYF. CDR3 nucleotide sequence: TGTGCCAGTGGGGGTGGCACAGGGGGGTACGAGCAGTACTTC.

The J gene is TRBJ2-7, the V gene TRBV28; D ambiguous. The CDR3 spans 12 residues. Trimming stripped 3 bases from V and 5 bases from J, with 8 bases between. The germline gives CDR1 MDHEN, CDR2 SYDVKM. The CDR3, as DNA: TGTGCCAGCAGTTTGGTGGAAGACGAGCAGTACTTC. Its protein product is CASSLVEDEQYF.

The gene calls are TRBV7-2 and TRBJ2-3; the D is unclear. Germline loops: CDR1 SGHTA, CDR2 FQGNSA. CDR3 size: 15 residues. V lost 1 base, J lost 2 bases, and 10 bases lay in between. Written as DNA, the CDR3 is TGTGCCAGCAGCTTAGTATCACCAATCACAGATACGCAGTATTTT. Translated: CASSLVSPITDTQYF.

This clonotype occurred a few times. The chain recombines TRBV6-1 with TRBJ2-1, with TRBD2 matching over 15 bases. The CDR3 has 14 amino acids. The germline CDR1 and CDR2 sequences are MNHNS and SASEGT. Trimming at V came to 6 bases and at J to 9 bases, leaving 3 bases not matched to a gene. Here the CDR3 reads CASSTGLAGGEQFF. The CDR3 bases are TGTGCCAGCAGCACGGGACTAGCGGGAGGTGAGCAGTTCTTC.

In this sample, this clonotype turned up many times. The chain joins TRBV14 to TRBJ1-6; 10 bases map to TRBD1. Losses at the gene ends were 4 bases for V and 6 bases for J; bases not matched to a gene: 3. Germline CDR1 reads SGHDN; CDR2 reads FVKESK. This CDR3 spans 15 amino acids. The CDR3 sequence: CASSRRQGANSPLHF. The CDR3 bases are TGTGCCAGCAGCCGAAGACAGGGGGCTAATTCACCCCTCCACTTT.